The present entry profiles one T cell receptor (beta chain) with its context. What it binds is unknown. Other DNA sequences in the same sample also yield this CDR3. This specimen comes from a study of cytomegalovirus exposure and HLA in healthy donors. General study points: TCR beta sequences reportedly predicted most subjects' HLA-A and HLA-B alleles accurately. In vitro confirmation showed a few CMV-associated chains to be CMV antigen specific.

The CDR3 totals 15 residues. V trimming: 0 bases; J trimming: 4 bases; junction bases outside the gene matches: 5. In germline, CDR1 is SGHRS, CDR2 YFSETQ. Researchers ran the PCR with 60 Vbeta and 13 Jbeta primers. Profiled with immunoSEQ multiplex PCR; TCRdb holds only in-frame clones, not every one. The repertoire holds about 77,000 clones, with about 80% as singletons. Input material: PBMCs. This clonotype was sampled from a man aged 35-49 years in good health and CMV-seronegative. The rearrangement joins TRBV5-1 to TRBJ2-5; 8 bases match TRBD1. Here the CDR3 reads CASSLVQGARETQYF. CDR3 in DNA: TGCGCCAGCAGCTTGGTTCAGGGGGCGCGAGAGACCCAGTACTTC.